One and the same sample provided the 30 T cell receptor beta chains below, sequenced in a study of T cell clonality in common variable immunodeficiency. Here immunoSEQ multiplex PCR was the method, and the copy in TCRdb shows in-frame clones only, minus some. Found here are tens of thousands of clones, no singletons; the ten largest cover 1.5% to 2%. The sample comprised peripheral blood mononuclear cells. The receptors stem from a person between 18 and 75 years old in good health.

Ten or more counts support this clone. The read falls 3 residues short of the CDR3 end, and the missing part is taken from the germline J gene. The genes are TRBV5-1 and TRBJ2-6, with unresolved D. Between the trimmed V and J ends, which lost 9 bases and 2 bases, there was a span of 18 bases. The germline V gene has CDR1 SGHRS and CDR2 YFSETQ. CDR3 length: 16 amino acids. CDR3 protein: CATRPHGFTGANVLTF. The CDR3 DNA, read in part, is TGCGCCACCCGTCCTCACGGTTTTACTGGGGCCAACGTC.

This clone was detected only a few times. The read ends 3 residues shy of where the CDR3 ends; the end is completed using the germline J gene. The V and J genes are TRBV2 and TRBJ1-4; D unresolved. Germline values: CDR1 SNHLY, CDR2 FYNNEI. This CDR3 is built from 11 residues. The CDR3 bases that were read are TGTGCCAGCACTGTACTTAGGGAA. This encodes CASTVLRE. The full-length CDR3 reads as CASTVLRELFF.

This clone was counted at least ten times. Coverage ceases 3 residues before the CDR3 finishes, and the germline J gene fills in the end. The chain combines TRBV19 with TRBJ2-1; D assignment may be TRBD1 or TRBD2 (5 bases each). CDR3 length: 15 residues. V lost 1 base to trimming and J lost 4 bases, with 11 bases between them. CDR1 is LNHDA, CDR2 SQIVND, per germline (reference sequence). The CDR3 loop reads CASSIVAREYNEQFF. CDR3 DNA (partial): TGTGCCAGTAGTATAGTAGCCAGGGAGTACAATGAG.

Ten or more counts support this clone. With the read ending 3 residues before the CDR3 end, the germline J gene is used to fill in that end. The chain joins TRBV20-1 to TRBJ2-7; the match to TRBD2 covers 11 bases. There are 16 residues in the CDR3. CDR1 is DFQATT, CDR2 SNEGSKA, per germline (reference sequence). After removal of 5 bases from V and 2 bases from J, the junction contained 11 bases not matched to a gene. The CDR3 loop is CSAPSIAGGAPYEQYF. The covered CDR3 bases are TGCAGTGCTCCGTCAATAGCGGGGGGGGCCCCCTACGAG.

This clone was counted ten times or more. The read terminates 3 residues before the CDR3 end, so the remaining end is supplied by the germline J gene. The chain has TRBV5-4 and TRBJ1-2; maybe TRBD1 (5 bases). The CDR3 extends over 14 amino acids. V lost 4 bases and J lost 2, with 12 bases in between. Germline CDR1 and CDR2: SGHNT and YYREEE (reference sequence). The covered CDR3 bases are TGTGCCAGCAGCCGAGACAGAGACAACTATGGC. Protein sequence: CASSRDRDNYG. The full CDR3 protein reads CASSRDRDNYGYTF. Variable domain in full (rest from reference TRBV5-4 and TRBJ1-2): ETGVTQSPTHLIKTRGQQVTLRCSSQSGHNTVSWYQQALGQGPQFIFQYYREEENGRGNFPPRFSGLQFPNYSSELNVNALELDDSALYLCASSRDRDNYGYTFGSGTRLTVV.

This clone has a count of ten or more. The read ends 3 residues before the CDR3 terminus; that terminus is restored from the germline J gene. The chain combines TRBV30 with TRBJ2-2; 10 bases are shared with TRBD2. The CDR3 contains 15 residues. Germline-derived CDR1 and CDR2 are GTSNPN and SVGIG (reference sequence). V gave up 2 bases and J gave up 4 bases; unmatched junction bases: 4. CDR3 DNA (partial): TGTGCCTGGAGTAGTAGCGGGGGGCGCACCGGGGAG. It encodes CAWSSSGGRTGE. The CDR3 reads in full as CAWSSSGGRTGELFF. Together with reference TRBV30 and TRBJ2-2, the CDR3 gives the full variable domain: SQTIHQWPATLVQPVGSPLSLECTVEGTSNPNLYWYRQAAGRGLQLLFYSVGIGQISSEVPQNLSASRPQDRQFILSSKKLLLSDSGFYLCAWSSSGGRTGELFFGEGSRLTVL.

The sample holds many counts of this clone. The read ends 3 residues early relative to the CDR3; the germline J gene fills the gap. The V gene is TRBV20-1, the J gene TRBJ1-3; D is possibly TRBD1 (6 bases). The CDR3 is 12 amino acids. V was cut by 5 bases and J by 5 bases, with 10 bases left in between. CDR1 DFQATT and CDR2 SNEGSKA come from the germline V gene (reference sequence). CDR3 DNA, as far as it was read: TGCAGTGCTGCTACAGGGAGAAACACC. Encoded protein: CSAATGRNT. The whole CDR3 sequence is CSAATGRNTIYF.

This clone was detected ten times or more. The sequence runs out 3 residues before the end of the CDR3; the remainder is reconstructed from the germline J gene. The chain uses TRBV7-9 and TRBJ1-2, with a weak D call TRBD1 (6 bases). Germline values: CDR1 SEHNR, CDR2 FQNEAQ (reference sequence). The CDR3 extends over 15 amino acids. V was trimmed by 4 bases and J by 4 bases, leaving 16 bases between them. The CDR3 reads CASSSGGAGPYGYTF. The CDR3 DNA, read in part, is TGTGCCAGCAGCTCGGGGGGGGCAGGGCCCTATGGC.

This clone has a count of ten or more. The sequenced fragment ends 3 residues before the CDR3 boundary, so the rest is inferred from the germline J gene. The V gene is TRBV18, the J gene TRBJ1-4; tentative D call: TRBD1 (5 bases). V was shortened by 8 bases and J by 4 bases, with 11 bases between the two germline ends. Germline V lookup: CDR1 KGHSH, CDR2 LQKENI. The CDR3 is 13 residues long. The part of the CDR3 DNA that was read is TGTGCCAGCCGCAGGGCGCTTAATGAAAAA. Its translation is CASRRALNEK. The CDR3 in its entirety is CASRRALNEKLFF.

This clone occurred many times. The read ends 3 residues shy of where the CDR3 ends; the end is completed using the germline J gene. The chain is built from TRBV11-3 and TRBJ1-2; weak D call: TRBD1 (6 bases). Germline lookup yields CDR1 SGHNT and CDR2 YENEEA. There are 12 residues in the CDR3. CDR3 sequence reads: CASSHGGVGYTF. CDR3 DNA, as far as it was read: TGTGCCAGCAGCCATGGGGGCGTAGGC.

This clone was seen many times. The read gets to within 3 residues of the CDR3 end, and the germline J gene fills in the rest. The genes are TRBV4-1 and TRBJ2-2, with TRBD2 identical over 7 bases. Germline loops: CDR1 MGHRA, CDR2 YSYEKL. J was trimmed by 5 bases and V by 0 bases; bases with no gene match: 6. The CDR3 runs to 16 residues. The CDR3 loop is CASSQEFPSGTGELFF. The part of the CDR3 DNA that was read is TGCGCCAGCAGCCAAGAGTTTCCTAGCGGTACCGGGGAG.

This clone was observed many times. The read gets to within 3 residues of the CDR3 end, and the germline J gene fills in the rest. The genes are TRBV19 and TRBJ1-1; a weak D match, TRBD1 (6 bases). CDR1 and CDR2 from the germline V gene are LNHDA and SQIVND (reference sequence). The CDR3 has 14 amino acids. V lost 6 bases to trimming and J lost 1 base, with 12 bases between them. Here the CDR3 reads CASRWGGPNTEAFF. The DNA read from the CDR3 is TGTGCCAGTAGATGGGGGGGCCCGAACACTGAA. The full variable domain, rest sourced from reference TRBV19 and TRBJ1-1, is DGGITQSPKYLFRKEGQNVTLSCEQNLNHDAMYWYRQDPGQGLRLIYYSQIVNDFQKGDIAEGYSVSREKKESFPLTVTSAQKNPTAFYLCASRWGGPNTEAFFGQGTRLTVV.

This clone appeared many times. The read ends 3 residues early relative to the CDR3; the germline J gene fills the gap. The genes are TRBV20-1 and TRBJ2-3; 7 bases agree with TRBD2. The ends lost 0 bases at V and 4 bases at J; junction bases unmatched: 7. There are 15 residues in the CDR3. Per the germline V gene, CDR1 is DFQATT and CDR2 is SNEGSKA (reference sequence). The sequenced CDR3 bases are TGCAGTGCTAGAGAGGAGCGGGGTGAACCAGATACG. Protein: CSAREERGEPDT. The whole CDR3 reads CSAREERGEPDTQYF.

In this sample, this clone turned up many times. The CDR3 end lies 3 residues beyond the end of the read and is filled in from the germline J gene. The chain couples TRBV20-1 to TRBJ2-7; 12 bases match TRBD2. The V segment lost 6 bases and the J segment 5 bases; nucleotides outside the gene matches: 11. CDR1 DFQATT and CDR2 SNEGSKA come from the germline V gene (reference sequence). This CDR3 region has 15 residues. The CDR3 protein is CSATTLAGGPHEQYF. The CDR3 DNA, read in part, is TGCAGTGCAACGACTCTAGCGGGAGGGCCGCACGAG.

This clone came up many times. Sequencing ends 3 residues short of the CDR3 end; the germline J gene provides the rest. J is TRBJ1-1 and V is TRBV19; 9 bases line up with TRBD1. Looked up from germline, CDR1 is LNHDA and CDR2 is SQIVND (reference sequence). V lost 5 bases and J lost 5; bases outside the gene matches: 6. The CDR3 consists of 14 residues. The CDR3 bases that were read are TGTGCCAGTAGTCCCGGGACAGGGTTTACTGAA. It translates to CASSPGTGFTE. The entire CDR3 protein reads CASSPGTGFTEAFF.

Ten or more counts support this clone. The read ends 3 residues early relative to the CDR3; the germline J gene fills the gap. The V call is TRBV6-2 or TRBV6-3, the J call TRBJ2-5; tentatively, D is TRBD2 (6 bases). Germline assignment: CDR1 MNHEY and CDR2 SVGEGT. The CDR3 has 12 amino acids. V was pared by 7 bases and J by 1 base, with 7 bases between. This CDR3 is CASTGLQETQYF. Incomplete CDR3 DNA: TGTGCCAGCACGGGACTCCAAGAGACC.

This clone has a count of ten or more. From the germline J gene comes the end of the CDR3, since the read stops 3 residues before it. The V and J genes are TRBV12-3 or TRBV12-4 and TRBJ2-7; D perhaps matches TRBD1 (5 bases). Trimming cost V 3 bases and J 3 bases, with 9 bases left between them. CDR3 size: 13 residues. The sequenced CDR3 bases are TGTGCCAGCAGTTTTCAGGGTTTCTACGAG. Translation gives CASSFQGFYE. The entire CDR3 protein reads CASSFQGFYEQYF.

This clone has at least ten counts. The read terminates 3 residues ahead of where the CDR3 ends, so the germline J gene completes it. The chain links TRBV6-2 or TRBV6-3 to TRBJ2-3; 11 nucleotides agree with TRBD2. The CDR3 has 16 residues. The V gene's germline CDR1 is MNHEY and CDR2 SVGEGT. Trimming took 8 bases from V and 3 from J; bases not matched to a gene: 10. The sequenced CDR3 bases are TGTGCCAGCCGCGACACTAGCGGGAGTTGGACAGATACG. It is translated as CASRDTSGSWTDT. The entire CDR3 protein is CASRDTSGSWTDTQYF.

This clone appeared many times. The CDR3 end is not reached by the read, which stops 3 residues before it; the germline J gene fills it in. The V and J genes are TRBV14 and TRBJ2-3; 11 nucleotides agree with TRBD1. With 5 bases clipped from V and 3 bases from J, the junction kept 7 bases outside the gene matches. Germline CDR1 and CDR2: SGHDN and FVKESK. The CDR3 is made up of 16 amino acids. CDR3 amino acids: CASSFRGTGGTDTQYF. CDR3 DNA (partial): TGTGCCAGCAGCTTTCGGGGGACAGGGGGAACAGATACG.

This clone showed up many times. Coverage ceases 3 residues before the CDR3 finishes, and the germline J gene fills in the end. This rearrangement joins TRBV7-9 to TRBJ1-2; 7 bases fit TRBD1. The CDR3 has 14 amino acids. V was clipped by 5 bases and J by 5 bases; unmatched bases: 8. The germline CDR1 and CDR2 sequences are SEHNR and FQNEAQ (reference sequence). CDR3 amino acids: CASSETGPAYGYTF. The part of the CDR3 DNA that was read is TGTGCCAGCAGCGAGACAGGGCCCGCATATGGC.

This clone was recorded at least ten times. The read stops 3 residues short of the end of the CDR3; the missing end is completed from the germline J gene. This chain connects TRBV4-2 to TRBJ2-2, with D perhaps TRBD2 (6 bases). CDR1 LGHNA and CDR2 YNFKEQ come from the germline V gene. V dropped 0 bases and J dropped 6 bases, with 20 bases sitting between them. The CDR3 consists of 18 residues. The CDR3 reads CASSQDYGGVMVAGELFF. The part of the CDR3 DNA that was read is TGTGCCAGCAGCCAAGATTACGGGGGAGTTATGGTCGCCGGGGAG.

This clone showed up many times. CDR3 residues: CASSSGYDEQFF. The sequenced part of the CDR3 DNA is TGTGCCAGCAGTTCGGGTTACGATGAG. The gene calls are TRBV2 and TRBJ2-1; D unclear. The DNA ends 3 residues before the CDR3 does, and the rest of the CDR3 is filled in from the germline J gene. Germline V gene data show CDR1 as SNHLY and CDR2 as FYNNEI. V lost 5 bases to trimming and J lost 8 bases, with 10 bases between them. The CDR3 runs to 12 residues.

This clone was picked up a small number of times. Read data end 3 residues before the CDR3 end; the end is taken from the germline J gene. This chain uses TRBV6-1 with TRBJ2-1; D is unresolved. The germline gives CDR1 MNHNS, CDR2 SASEGT. V was shortened by 2 bases and J by 7 bases, with 6 bases between the two germline ends. The CDR3 loop spans 12 amino acids. CDR3 DNA (partial): TGTGCCAGCAGTGAACGAGGTAATGAG. It translates to CASSERGNE. The full CDR3 reads CASSERGNEQFF.

Many counts were recorded for this clone. The read ends 3 residues before the CDR3 terminus; that terminus is restored from the germline J gene. The chain joins TRBV7-3 to TRBJ2-1, with D perhaps matching TRBD1 or TRBD2 (5 bases each). V gave up 1 base and J gave up 4 bases, with 14 bases separating them. The CDR3 consists of 16 residues. Germline V gives CDR1 SGHTA, CDR2 FQGTGA. Partial CDR3 DNA: TGTGCCAGCAGCTTAAAGGGGATCCGAGGGTACAATGAG. Its protein product is CASSLKGIRGYNE. The full CDR3 sequence reads CASSLKGIRGYNEQFF.

This clone was counted ten times or more. Read coverage stops 3 residues before the CDR3 terminus; the germline J gene supplies the remainder. V gene TRBV7-8 combines with J gene TRBJ2-1; possible D gene TRBD2, 6 bases. CDR3 length: 16 amino acids. Per the germline V gene, CDR1 is SGHVS and CDR2 is FQNEAQ. The germline V and J ends were trimmed by 5 bases and 6 bases, with 20 bases remaining between them. The CDR3 DNA, read in part, is TGTGCCAGCAGCCTACCTCGAGGGATCGGGGGCAATGAG. Translated, it gives CASSLPRGIGGNE. The full-length CDR3 reads as CASSLPRGIGGNEQFF.

This clone was seen ten or more times. The read halts 3 residues ahead of the CDR3 end, with the missing end drawn from the germline J gene. The rearrangement uses TRBV30 and TRBJ2-7; D not certain. Trimming stripped 2 bases from V and 2 bases from J, with 7 bases between. This CDR3 has 12 residues. The germline gives CDR1 GTSNPN, CDR2 SVGIG (reference sequence). The CDR3 DNA, read in part, is TGTGCCTGGAGTAGGCCGACCTACGAG. Amino acids: CAWSRPTYE. The CDR3 reads in full as CAWSRPTYEQYF.

This clone was counted many times. Read coverage stops 3 residues before the CDR3 terminus; the germline J gene supplies the remainder. The V and J genes are TRBV5-1 and TRBJ2-1; D call uncertain. This CDR3 is built from 11 residues. The V gene lost 5 bases and the J gene lost 7 bases, with 7 bases spanning the gap. CDR1 SGHRS and CDR2 YFSETQ come from the germline V gene. CDR3 DNA (partial): TGCGCCAGCAGAGAAGGGAATGAG. Translation gives CASREGNE. The complete CDR3 reads CASREGNEQFF.

This clone was recorded many times. Read coverage stops 3 residues before the CDR3 terminus; the germline J gene supplies the remainder. The J gene is TRBJ2-2, the V gene TRBV2, with D possibly being TRBD1 (6 bases). This CDR3 is built from 14 residues. Germline V gene lookup returns CDR1 SNHLY and CDR2 FYNNEI. Trimming stripped 6 bases from V and 3 bases from J, with 11 bases between. The part of the CDR3 DNA that was read is TGTGCCAGCAGGACAGGTTGGGACACCGGGGAG. Its translation is CASRTGWDTGE. The CDR3 in its entirety is CASRTGWDTGELFF.

This clone was seen many times. The read gets to within 3 residues of the CDR3 end, and the germline J gene fills in the rest. The gene calls are TRBV4-2 and TRBJ1-6; possibly TRBD1 for D (6 bases). The CDR3 length is 16 residues. Trimming left V 3 bases short and J 7 bases short, with 16 bases between. Germline loops: CDR1 LGHNA, CDR2 YNFKEQ. The CDR3 bases that were read are TGTGCCAGCAGCCACTCCCCCCGGGACATGAATTCACCC. It yields the protein CASSHSPRDMNSP. The whole CDR3 sequence reads CASSHSPRDMNSPLHF.

This clone appeared many times. Other DNA sequences in this specimen translate into the identical CDR3. CDR3 region: CASSLVGRGDNSPLHF. Partial CDR3 DNA: TGTGCCAGCAGCCTAGTAGGCAGGGGTGATAATTCACCC. V and J are TRBV7-3 and TRBJ1-6, with a possible D match to TRBD1 (6 bases). The read is 3 residues too short to cover the CDR3 end, so that end is filled in from the germline J gene. Germline V lookup: CDR1 SGHTA, CDR2 FQGTGA. This CDR3 is built from 16 residues. V was clipped by 5 bases and J by 5 bases, with 16 bases between them.